Listed below are T cell receptor beta chains from one sample, sequenced in a study of blood T cells in healthy people across ages. TCRdb itself ran the 5' RACE reads through MiXCR, one entry per CDR3 protein. The sample comprises about 760,000 distinct CDR3 sequences, more than 20% of which are singletons, and more than 8% rests with the top ten. These data also formed part of another study, on T cells of mothers and their children.

Sequenced: blood. The receptors here all came from a boy younger than 18 in good health. Each CDR3 is given with its conserved first and last residue. D genes are given only for firm matches. Size tells how often a clone was seen (once, few, many) or the class of an expanded clone, and some rows leave it out.

CDR3 protein	CDR3 DNA	V gene	clone size	J gene	D gene
CASSSGRVWETQYF	TGTGCCAGCAGTAGCGGGAGGGTATGGGAGACCCAGTACTTC	TRBV28	few	TRBJ2-5	TRBD2
CSARDNGGGSDTQYF	TGCAGTGCTAGAGATAACGGGGGAGGTAGCGATACGCAGTATTTT	TRBV20-1	.	TRBJ2-3	.
CSARSGLLGNEQFF	TGCAGTGCTAGATCTGGACTCTTGGGCAATGAGCAGTTCTTC	TRBV20-1	few	TRBJ2-1	.
CASSPGREQFF	TGTGCCAGCAGCCCAGGGCGTGAGCAGTTCTTC	TRBV7-9	many	TRBJ2-1	.
CAISARPGAGRREGLHNEQFF	TGTGCCATCAGTGCCCGCCCAGGGGCAGGACGGCGGGAGGGCCTCCACAATGAGCAGTTCTTC	TRBV10-3	.	TRBJ2-1	TRBD2
CASSPRGGGGDTQYF	TGTGCCAGCAGTCCGCGGGGGGGCGGTGGAGATACGCAGTATTTT	TRBV13	.	TRBJ2-3	TRBD2
CASSLWLLEQYF	TGTGCCAGCAGTTTGTGGCTACTCGAGCAGTACTTC	TRBV28	few	TRBJ2-7	.
CASSQEGSYNEQFF	TGTGCCAGCAGCCAAGAGGGGAGCTACAATGAGCAGTTCTTC	TRBV4-1	many	TRBJ2-1	.
CSVTGRVYQETQYF	TGCAGCGTTACAGGACGGGTGTACCAAGAGACCCAGTACTTC	TRBV29-1	.	TRBJ2-5	.
CASSPRPSLGEQYF	TGTGCCAGCAGTCCGCGGCCCAGCCTCGGTGAGCAGTACTTC	TRBV27	.	TRBJ2-7	.
CASSLVAGANNEQFF	TGTGCCAGCAGCTTAGTAGCGGGGGCGAACAATGAGCAGTTCTTC	TRBV7-2	.	TRBJ2-1	TRBD2
CASSQDPGAGTDTQYF	TGTGCCAGCAGCCAAGATCCCGGAGCGGGGACAGATACGCAGTATTTT	TRBV4-2	.	TRBJ2-3	TRBD2
CASKIQGMNTEAFF	TGTGCCAGCAAAATACAGGGCATGAACACTGAAGCTTTCTTT	TRBV6-5	.	TRBJ1-1	.
CASSFRGDYEQYF	TGTGCCAGCAGTTTCAGGGGGGACTACGAGCAGTACTTC	TRBV12-3/TRBV12-4	.	TRBJ2-7	.
CASGTYREKLFF	TGTGCCAGCGGTACTTACAGGGAAAAACTGTTTTTT	TRBV28	few	TRBJ1-4	.
CSASLGALRREQYF	TGCAGTGCTAGCTTGGGAGCCCTTCGTCGCGAGCAGTACTTC	TRBV20-1	.	TRBJ2-7	.
CASSYAETDTQYF	TGTGCCAGCAGTTACGCCGAAACAGATACGCAGTATTTT	TRBV6-5	few	TRBJ2-3	.
CATSQDRGLDQPQHF	TGTGCCACCAGCCAAGACAGGGGACTCGATCAGCCCCAGCATTTT	TRBV15	few	TRBJ1-5	TRBD1
CASSFGRLSSGIDTQYF	TGCGCCAGCAGCTTTGGCCGACTTTCTAGCGGGATAGATACGCAGTATTTT	TRBV5-1	.	TRBJ2-3	TRBD2
CASNKVGTEAFF	TGTGCCAGCAACAAAGTAGGGACGGAAGCTTTCTTT	TRBV2	few	TRBJ1-1	.
CASSRGGGSSDTQYF	TGCGCCAGCAGCCGGGGAGGCGGGAGTTCAGATACGCAGTATTTT	TRBV6-5	.	TRBJ2-3	TRBD2
CASSPQRGGNNEQFF	TGTGCCAGCAGCCCCCAGCGGGGGGGCAATAATGAGCAGTTCTTC	TRBV12-3/TRBV12-4	.	TRBJ2-1	TRBD2
CASASSGNTIYF	TGTGCCAGCGCGAGCAGTGGGAACACCATATATTTT	TRBV25-1	.	TRBJ1-3	.
CASSLAGSYTGELFF	TGTGCCAGCAGTTTAGCCGGGAGTTACACCGGGGAGCTGTTTTTT	TRBV12-3/TRBV12-4	few	TRBJ2-2	.
CASSELPGIYQETQYF	TGTGCCAGCAGTGAACTACCCGGGATATATCAAGAGACCCAGTACTTC	TRBV6-1	.	TRBJ2-5	.
CASSEAGASGRSTDTQYF	TGTGCCAGCAGTGAAGCCGGAGCTAGCGGGAGGAGCACAGATACGCAGTATTTT	TRBV6-1	.	TRBJ2-3	TRBD2
CSASSGVQVNQPQHF	TGCAGTGCTAGTTCAGGGGTGCAGGTCAATCAGCCCCAGCATTTT	TRBV20-1	.	TRBJ1-5	.
CASSPTGGLDEKLFF	TGTGCCAGCAGCCCCACAGGGGGCCTCGATGAAAAACTGTTTTTT	TRBV7-2	few	TRBJ1-4	TRBD1
CAISESTGGNYNEQFF	TGTGCCATCAGTGAGTCCACAGGGGGCAACTACAATGAGCAGTTCTTC	TRBV10-3	.	TRBJ2-1	TRBD1
CASSQGVWEQYF	TGTGCCAGCAGCCAAGGGGTTTGGGAGCAGTACTTC	TRBV3-1	.	TRBJ2-7	.
CSVETLSDGYTF	TGCAGCGTTGAAACCCTTAGCGATGGCTACACCTTC	TRBV29-1	.	TRBJ1-2	.
CASSSKRTSGRGNEQFF	TGTGCCAGCAGCTCAAAACGGACTAGCGGGAGAGGAAATGAGCAGTTCTTC	TRBV6-2/TRBV6-3	.	TRBJ2-1	TRBD2
CASGPFSGSYNEQFF	TGTGCTAGTGGTCCCTTCTCTGGATCCTACAATGAGCAGTTCTTC	TRBV12-5	few	TRBJ2-1	.
CASSLHGRGETQYF	TGTGCCAGCAGCTTACACGGGAGAGGGGAGACCCAGTACTTC	TRBV7-2	few	TRBJ2-5	.
CSVPYRGPTEAFF	TGCAGCGTACCCTACAGGGGGCCCACTGAAGCTTTCTTT	TRBV29-1	few	TRBJ1-1	TRBD1
CASSAWGDTYNEQFF	TGTGCCAGCAGCGCTTGGGGAGATACCTACAATGAGCAGTTCTTC	TRBV7-2	few	TRBJ2-1	.